The 28 T cell receptor beta chains below come from one sample, sequenced in a study of T cell responses to AZD1222 COVID-19 vaccine (TCRdb year 2021). The library came from the immunoSEQ multiplex PCR assay. What TCRdb holds here is the immuneACCESS table cut down to in-frame rearrangements. Part of the clones is not present; checked against another copy, under half of the missing clones reflect an unresolved V gene, and the others are unexplained. The sample contains approximately 140,000 clones, 70% to 90% of them found a single time. The biggest ten clones account for 5.5% of the sample. The time point tag for this specimen amounts to: baseline before first vaccination. Sequencing used peripheral blood, obtained on day 0 of AZD1222 vaccination. The receptors here all came from an adult in good health.

The V and J genes are TRBV6-5 and TRBJ1-3; D gene unclear. Per germline, CDR1 MNHEY and CDR2 SVGAGI. This CDR3 comprises 15 residues. V was pared by 6 bases and J by 0 bases, with 12 bases between. Here the CDR3 reads CASSQTYYSGNTIYF. The CDR3 DNA is TGTGCCAGCAGCCAGACTTACTACTCTGGAAACACCATATATTTT.

The chain recombines TRBV28 with TRBJ2-7; no clear D. Trimming took 8 bases from V and 1 from J, leaving 3 bases between them. CDR1 and CDR2 from the germline V gene are MDHEN and SYDVKM. The length of the CDR3 is 10 residues. The CDR3 loop is CASGSYEQYF. CDR3 sequence (DNA): TGTGCCAGCGGGTCCTACGAGCAGTACTTC.

The V and J genes are TRBV27 and TRBJ2-4; D is ambiguous. The CDR3 is 15 amino acids. Germline CDR1 and CDR2: MNHEY and SMNVEV (reference sequence). The germline V and J ends were trimmed by 8 bases and 1 base, with 15 bases remaining between them. The DNA of the CDR3 is TGTGCCAGCTCATATTCCCGGGTGGCCAAAAACATTCAGTACTTC. Its protein product is CASSYSRVAKNIQYF.

Here the CDR3 reads CASSLAGLSTDTQYF. In DNA, the CDR3 is TGTGCCAGCAGCTTGGCGGGACTCAGCACAGATACGCAGTATTTT. The rearrangement links TRBV5-4 to TRBJ2-3, with D tentatively TRBD2 (6 bases). Germline assignment: CDR1 SGHNT and CDR2 YYREEE (reference sequence). V dropped 0 bases and J dropped 0 bases, with 8 bases sitting between them. The CDR3 runs to 15 residues.

The sample holds a few counts of this clone. The rearrangement joins TRBV7-8 to TRBJ2-7; TRBD1 agrees at 7 bases. There are 16 residues in the CDR3. With V trimmed by 5 bases and J by 2 bases, 12 bases remained unmatched. Germline CDR1 and CDR2: SGHVS and FQNEAQ. CDR3 nucleotides: TGTGCCAGCAGCCCGTCACGAGGGGGCACTACCTACGAGCAGTACTTC. Protein: CASSPSRGGTTYEQYF.

The rearrangement joins TRBV15 to TRBJ1-5; D is undetermined. The CDR3 length is 18 residues. Between the trimmed V and J ends, which lost 0 bases and 1 base, there was a span of 16 bases. Germline CDR1 LNHNV, CDR2 YYDKDF (reference sequence). The CDR3 sequence: CATSRDFSTSLSNQPQHF. The CDR3 bases are TGTGCCACCAGCAGAGATTTTTCGACATCGCTGAGCAATCAGCCCCAGCATTTT.

This chain uses TRBV28 with TRBJ1-1; unclear D gene. The CDR3 consists of 15 residues. Germline V gene lookup returns CDR1 MDHEN and CDR2 SYDVKM. V lost 6 bases and J 1 base, leaving 15 bases between the germline ends. CDR3 coding DNA: TGTGCCAGCAGCTCAGTTGGCAACCGGAACACTGAAGCTTTCTTT. Translating it yields CASSSVGNRNTEAFF.

The J gene is TRBJ1-4, the V gene TRBV5-4; D remains ambiguous. CDR3 length: 13 residues. Germline lookup yields CDR1 SGHNT and CDR2 YYREEE (reference sequence). Trimming took 4 bases from V and 4 from J, leaving 8 bases between them. The CDR3 loop reads CASSRPGNEKLFF. The CDR3 DNA is TGTGCCAGCAGCCGTCCGGGTAATGAAAAACTGTTTTTT.

The chain joins TRBV11-3 to TRBJ2-3; TRBD2 agrees at 7 bases. With V trimmed by 8 bases and J by 1 base, 9 bases remained unmatched. This CDR3 comprises 15 residues. Germline V lookup: CDR1 SGHNT, CDR2 YENEEA. CDR3 loop: CASGEGGRGTDTQYF. In DNA, the CDR3 is TGTGCCAGCGGAGAGGGAGGGAGGGGCACAGATACGCAGTATTTT. The full variable domain, rest sourced from reference TRBV11-3 and TRBJ2-3, is EAGVVQSPRYKIIEKKQPVAFWCNPISGHNTLYWYLQNLGQGPELLIRYENEEAVDDSQLPKDRFSAERLKGVDSTLKIQPAELGDSAVYLCASGEGGRGTDTQYFGPGTRLTVL.

This chain joins TRBV9 and TRBJ1-2, with 7 bases fitting TRBD1. The CDR3 has 16 residues. Germline CDR1 SGDLS, CDR2 YYNGEE. With 0 bases clipped from V and 7 bases from J, the junction kept 12 bases outside the gene matches. DNA for the CDR3: TGTGCCAGCAGCGTAGTCGTCGCTGACAGGGAATGTGGCTACACCTTC. Translation: CASSVVVADRECGYTF.

V usage is TRBV19 and J usage is TRBJ2-7; 10 bases agree with TRBD1. After removal of 6 bases from V and 3 bases from J, the junction contained 5 bases not matched to a gene. The CDR3 covers 14 residues. Germline CDR1 and CDR2: LNHDA and SQIVND (reference sequence). CDR3 nucleotides: TGTGCCAGTAGCCGGGACAGGGGCCACTACGAGCAGTACTTC. This encodes CASSRDRGHYEQYF.

The chain is built from TRBV6-5 and TRBJ1-3, with D possibly TRBD1 on 5 matching bases. V lost 5 bases and J 3 bases, leaving 11 bases between the germline ends. This CDR3 is 14 amino acids long. Per the germline V gene, CDR1 is MNHEY and CDR2 is SVGAGI. As DNA, the CDR3 is TGTGCCAGCAGTCCGCGACAGATTGGAAACACCATATATTTT. It is translated as CASSPRQIGNTIYF.

The CDR3 DNA reads TGCAGCGTGAAAGATAGCGGGAGATGGGAGACCCAGTACTTC. This encodes CSVKDSGRWETQYF. The chain couples TRBV29-1 to TRBJ2-5; 9 nucleotides align to TRBD2. CDR3 length: 14 residues. Germline V gene lookup returns CDR1 SQVTM and CDR2 ANQGSEA. With V trimmed by 6 bases and J by 5 bases, 10 bases remained unmatched.

This sequence joins TRBV6-2 or TRBV6-3 and TRBJ2-7; 8 bases match TRBD2. The ends lost 6 bases at V and 4 bases at J; junction bases unmatched: 14. The CDR3 is made up of 16 amino acids. CDR1 is MNHEY and CDR2 is SVGEGT in the germline V gene. The CDR3 DNA sequence: TGTGCCAGCAGCCAAGGACTAGCTGCCCGAGGGTACGAGCAGTACTTC. It is translated as CASSQGLAARGYEQYF.

The genes are TRBV28 and TRBJ2-7; D remains ambiguous. Germline lookup yields CDR1 MDHEN and CDR2 SYDVKM. CDR3 length equals 13 residues. Between the trimmed V and J ends, which lost 1 base and 5 bases, there was a span of 9 bases. In DNA form, the CDR3 reads TGTGCCAGCAGTTTATTGGGGTGGGACGAGCAGTACTTC. It specifies CASSLLGWDEQYF.

The V and J genes are TRBV27 and TRBJ1-1, with D maybe TRBD1 (5 bases). There are 13 residues in the CDR3. Trimming stripped 3 bases from V and 5 bases from J, with 10 bases between. Germline lookup yields CDR1 MNHEY and CDR2 SMNVEV (reference sequence). The CDR3 region is CASSFKGQTEAFF. CDR3 nucleotides: TGTGCCAGCAGTTTTAAGGGGCAGACTGAAGCTTTCTTT.

CDR3 residues: CAWSRQGDTEAFF. In DNA, the CDR3 is TGTGCCTGGAGTCGACAGGGAGACACTGAAGCTTTCTTT. The chain joins TRBV30 to TRBJ1-1; 7 bases align to TRBD1. CDR3 length: 13 amino acids. V lost 2 bases, J lost 3 bases, and 3 bases stayed unmatched. Germline-derived CDR1 and CDR2 are GTSNPN and SVGIG (reference sequence).

This chain joins TRBV6-6 and TRBJ2-2, with D hard to call. This CDR3 has 14 amino acids. V was clipped by 0 bases and J by 6 bases, with 8 bases between them. In germline, CDR1 is MNHNY, CDR2 SVGAGI (reference sequence). For the CDR3, the DNA is TGTGCCAGCAGTTACTCCACATACCCCGGGGAGCTGTTTTTT. It specifies CASSYSTYPGELFF.

This clone occurred once. The chain recombines TRBV2 with TRBJ2-5; TRBD1 matches at 8 bases. This CDR3 spans 14 amino acids. With 5 bases clipped from V and 0 bases from J, the junction kept 2 bases outside the gene matches. Germline values: CDR1 SNHLY, CDR2 FYNNEI. The CDR3 loop is CASSRTGNQETQYF. CDR3 nucleotides: TGTGCCAGCAGTAGGACAGGGAACCAAGAGACCCAGTACTTC.

V and J are TRBV5-4 and TRBJ1-6, with 7 positions matching TRBD1. Germline loops: CDR1 SGHNT, CDR2 YYREEE (reference sequence). This CDR3 region has 18 residues. V lost 5 bases to trimming and J lost 0 bases; unmatched junction nucleotides: 11. CDR3 nucleotide sequence: TGTGCCAGCAGACAAGGGACAGCGGCGAGCTCCTATAATTCACCCCTCCACTTT. Amino acids: CASRQGTAASSYNSPLHF.

The V and J genes are TRBV5-1 and TRBJ2-1; D possibly corresponds to TRBD2 (6 bases). The CDR3 consists of 12 residues. V lost 6 bases, J lost 7 bases, and 11 bases lay in between. Germline V gene sequence: CDR1 SGHRS, CDR2 YFSETQ. The CDR3 DNA sequence: TGCGCCAGCAACCTGGGGAGGAATGAGCAGTTCTTC. Its translation: CASNLGRNEQFF.

This sequence joins TRBV7-9 and TRBJ1-6, with a weak D call TRBD1 (5 bases). The CDR3 has 13 residues. Between the trimmed V and J ends, which lost 5 bases and 7 bases, there was a span of 9 bases. CDR1 and CDR2 from the germline V gene are SEHNR and FQNEAQ (reference sequence). CDR3 loop: CASSPGYNSPLHF. CDR3 nucleotides: TGTGCCAGCAGCCCAGGGTACAATTCACCCCTCCACTTT.

The rearrangement uses TRBV9 and TRBJ2-1; 8 bases are shared with TRBD1. This CDR3 contains 14 residues. Trimming removed 0 bases from V and 8 bases from J; junction bases left unmatched: 4. Germline CDR1 is SGDLS and CDR2 is YYNGEE. CDR3 sequence (DNA): TGTGCCAGCAGCGTAGTGGACAGGGCTTATGAGCAGTTCTTC. Protein sequence: CASSVVDRAYEQFF. The complete variable domain, with remaining parts taken from reference TRBV9 and TRBJ2-1, reads DSGVTQTPKHLITATGQRVTLRCSPRSGDLSVYWYQQSLDQGLQFLIQYYNGEERAKGNILERFSAQQFPDLHSELNLSSLELGDSALYFCASSVVDRAYEQFFGPGTRLTVL.

The V gene is TRBV28, the J gene TRBJ2-7, with 9 bases that match TRBD1. The CDR3 is 17 amino acids. In germline, CDR1 is MDHEN, CDR2 SYDVKM. Trimming took 2 bases from V and 5 from J; bases not matched to a gene: 13. The CDR3: CASSLTNCAGQGNEQYF. Here the CDR3 DNA reads TGTGCCAGCAGTTTAACTAACTGTGCAGGACAGGGGAACGAGCAGTACTTC.

The CDR3 spells CASSLALAGGYNEQFF. The CDR3 coding sequence is TGTGCCAGCAGCTTAGCTCTAGCGGGTGGTTACAATGAGCAGTTCTTC. The chain combines TRBV11-3 with TRBJ2-1, with TRBD2 identical over 8 bases. V lost 1 base and J lost 4; bases outside the gene matches: 6. Germline values: CDR1 SGHNT, CDR2 YENEEA. The CDR3 contains 16 residues. Complete variable domain (other parts from reference TRBV11-3 and TRBJ2-1): EAGVVQSPRYKIIEKKQPVAFWCNPISGHNTLYWYLQNLGQGPELLIRYENEEAVDDSQLPKDRFSAERLKGVDSTLKIQPAELGDSAVYLCASSLALAGGYNEQFFGPGTRLTVL.

This clone was picked up a small number of times. J is TRBJ2-3 and V is TRBV27; D is possibly TRBD2 (8 bases). Per the germline V gene, CDR1 is MNHEY and CDR2 is SMNVEV (reference sequence). This CDR3 is built from 15 residues. Trimming removed 6 bases from V and 4 bases from J, with 17 bases in between. The chain's CDR3 is CASRLVAGQSDTQYF. CDR3 nucleotide sequence: TGTGCCAGCAGGCTAGTAGCGGGACAGTCAGATACGCAGTATTTT.

The genes are TRBV5-1 and TRBJ2-3; no firm D call. CDR1 is SGHRS, CDR2 YFSETQ, per germline. The CDR3 is 12 amino acids. Deletions cut 0 bases from V and 4 bases from J, with 3 bases between. Written as DNA, the CDR3 is TGCGCCAGCAGCTTGGTCCCAGATACGCAGTATTTT. Encoded protein: CASSLVPDTQYF. Based on the CDR3 plus reference TRBV5-1 and TRBJ2-3, the full variable domain is KAGVTQTPRYLIKTRGQQVTLSCSPISGHRSVSWYQQTPGQGLQFLFEYFSETQRNKGNFPGRFSGRQFSNSRSEMNVSTLELGDSALYLCASSLVPDTQYFGPGTRLTVL.

The chain recombines TRBV3-1 (or the pseudogene TRBV3-2) with TRBJ2-7, with D possibly matching TRBD2 (6 bases). The germline V gene has CDR1 LGHDT and CDR2 YNNKEL (reference sequence). The CDR3 length is 12 residues. Trimming shortened V by 6 bases and J by 3 bases, and 9 bases separated the two germline ends. In DNA, the CDR3 is TGTGCCAGCAGACACGGGAGCTACGAGCAGTACTTC. Protein sequence: CASRHGSYEQYF.